The 14 T cell receptor beta chains reported below all come from one sample, sequenced in a study of blood T cell repertoires in COVID-19. This table comes from immunoSEQ multiplex PCR, and its TCRdb copy is limited to in-frame clones, with some not included. The table has 95,000 to 150,000 clones, around 78% seen once; the top ten hold 2.3%. The specimen sequenced was peripheral blood. The receptor set was obtained from an older man with acute or convalescent COVID-19.

The chain combines TRBV29-1 with TRBJ1-2; the match to TRBD1 covers 7 bases. Germline values: CDR1 SQVTM, CDR2 ANQGSEA. The CDR3 runs 15 residues. J was trimmed by 0 bases and V by 5 bases; bases with no gene match: 9. The CDR3: CSVSAPGQPNYGYTF. As DNA, the CDR3 is TGCAGCGTTTCCGCGCCGGGACAGCCTAACTATGGCTACACCTTC.

In its sample, this clone was seen once. The chain combines TRBV5-1 with TRBJ1-2, with D tentatively TRBD1 (5 bases). Germline V gives CDR1 SGHRS, CDR2 YFSETQ. Trimming removed 2 bases from V and 8 bases from J, with 7 bases in between. The CDR3 length is 11 residues. The CDR3 DNA follows: TGCGCCAGCAGCTTAGGGGTCGGCTACACCTTC. Protein product: CASSLGVGYTF.

The rearrangement joins TRBV5-1 to TRBJ1-3, with 8 bases aligning to TRBD1. The CDR3 runs 17 residues. Trimming at V came to 1 base and at J to 2 bases, leaving 8 bases not matched to a gene. Germline assignment: CDR1 SGHRS and CDR2 YFSETQ. CDR3 loop: CASSLFARGLAGNTIYF. Written as DNA, the CDR3 is TGCGCCAGCAGCTTGTTTGCCAGGGGGCTAGCTGGAAACACCATATATTTT.

The chain links TRBV5-1 to TRBJ2-7; a possible D gene is TRBD2 (6 bases). The CDR3 consists of 14 residues. Between the trimmed V and J ends, which lost 4 bases and 0 bases, there was a span of 11 bases. Germline V gives CDR1 SGHRS, CDR2 YFSETQ. CDR3 amino acids: CASSPDGSSYEQYF. CDR3 nucleotides: TGCGCCAGCAGCCCCGACGGGAGCTCCTACGAGCAGTACTTC.

V usage is TRBV7-8 and J usage is TRBJ1-5, with D unclear. Trimming took off 7 bases at V and 3 bases at J, with 22 bases between the two ends. CDR3 length: 17 residues. The germline V gene has CDR1 SGHVS and CDR2 FQNEAQ. The CDR3 DNA sequence: TGTGCCAGCACTAAGAGACAAACGCCCGGATTCAATCAGCCCCAGCATTTT. This encodes CASTKRQTPGFNQPQHF. The variable domain in full, with the rest retrieved from reference TRBV7-8 and TRBJ1-5, is GAGVSQSPRYKVAKRGQDVALRCDPISGHVSLFWYQQALGQGPEFLTYFQNEAQLDKSGLPSDRFFAERPEGSVSTLKIQRTQQEDSAVYLCASTKRQTPGFNQPQHFGDGTRLSIL.

This chain's CDR3 is CASSLMAGQGGYTF. CDR3 nucleotide sequence: TGCGCCAGCAGCTTGATGGCGGGGCAGGGTGGCTACACCTTC. The chain couples TRBV5-1 to TRBJ1-2; D possibly corresponds to TRBD1 (5 bases). Between the trimmed V and J ends, which lost 1 base and 7 bases, there was a span of 14 bases. Germline lookup yields CDR1 SGHRS and CDR2 YFSETQ. The CDR3 loop spans 14 amino acids. Full variable domain (missing parts from reference TRBV5-1 and TRBJ1-2): KAGVTQTPRYLIKTRGQQVTLSCSPISGHRSVSWYQQTPGQGLQFLFEYFSETQRNKGNFPGRFSGRQFSNSRSEMNVSTLELGDSALYLCASSLMAGQGGYTFGSGTRLTVV.

This sequence joins TRBV7-2 and TRBJ2-1; 11 bases map to TRBD2. Germline loops: CDR1 SGHTA, CDR2 FQGNSA. The CDR3 loop spans 16 amino acids. The V and J ends lost 5 bases and 5 bases, in that order; junction bases with no gene match: 8. The CDR3 DNA reads TGTGCCAGCAGCCATTCACTAGCGGGGGCCCACAATGAGCAGTTCTTC. Its translation is CASSHSLAGAHNEQFF.

This chain links TRBV4-1 with TRBJ1-5; D possibly corresponds to TRBD1 (5 bases). The germline CDR1 and CDR2 sequences are MGHRA and YSYEKL. Trimming pared 4 bases from V and 6 bases from J, leaving 16 bases between. The CDR3 is made up of 15 amino acids. The CDR3 nucleotides read TGCGCCAGCAGCCTGGAGGGCCGGGGCCTTCAGCCCCAGCATTTT. Its translation is CASSLEGRGLQPQHF.

The V call is TRBV5-6, the J call TRBJ2-5; maybe TRBD2 (5 bases). The CDR3 contains 14 residues. Germline V gene lookup returns CDR1 SGHDT and CDR2 YYEEEE. The V gene lost 1 base and the J gene lost 0 bases, with 7 bases spanning the gap. The CDR3 bases are TGTGCCAGCAGCTTGAGGACTTACCAAGAGACCCAGTACTTC. As protein: CASSLRTYQETQYF.

The chain carries TRBV19 and TRBJ1-1; tentative D call: TRBD1 (5 bases). V shed 5 bases and J shed 5 bases, with 21 bases lying between them. This CDR3 comprises 16 residues. Germline V gene sequence: CDR1 LNHDA, CDR2 SQIVND (reference sequence). The CDR3 sequence is CASSFRTPGGRTEAFF. CDR3 nucleotide sequence: TGTGCCAGTAGTTTCAGGACCCCCGGGGGTCGGACTGAAGCTTTCTTT.

J is TRBJ1-4 and V is TRBV5-4; TRBD1 aligns across 10 bases. V gave up 1 base and J gave up 5 bases; unmatched junction bases: 5. CDR3 size: 16 residues. CDR1 is SGHNT and CDR2 is YYREEE in the germline V gene (reference sequence). Written as DNA, the CDR3 is TGTGCCAGCAGCTTGCCCCCGGGACAGGGGAATGAAAAACTGTTTTTT. Translation gives CASSLPPGQGNEKLFF.

The J gene is TRBJ1-6, the V gene TRBV27, with D maybe TRBD1 (6 bases). This CDR3 contains 14 residues. Trimming cost V 2 bases and J 4 bases, with 6 bases left between them. Germline CDR1 reads MNHEY; CDR2 reads SMNVEV (reference sequence). The CDR3 sequence is CASSLDRYNSPLHF. CDR3 sequence (DNA): TGTGCCAGCAGTTTAGACAGGTATAATTCACCCCTCCACTTT.

This sequence joins TRBV19 and TRBJ2-3, with D unresolved. V shed 0 bases and J shed 3 bases, with 7 bases lying between them. CDR3 length: 14 residues. Germline values: CDR1 LNHDA, CDR2 SQIVND (reference sequence). CDR3 DNA sequence: TGTGCCAGTAGTATAGATCAACTGACAGATACGCAGTATTTT. Translating it yields CASSIDQLTDTQYF.

This rearrangement joins TRBV3-1 (or the pseudogene TRBV3-2) to TRBJ2-2, with a possible D match to TRBD2 (5 bases). With 7 bases removed from V and 6 bases from J, the gap between germline ends came to 15 bases. Germline loops: CDR1 LGHDT, CDR2 YNNKEL (reference sequence). The CDR3 runs to 14 residues. The CDR3 is CASTSDGVAGELFF. In nucleotides, the CDR3 is TGTGCCAGCACCTCCGACGGGGTCGCCGGGGAGCTGTTTTTT.